These 32 T cell receptor beta chains were sequenced from one sample in a study of T cell clusters in autoimmune cytopenias. Each sample's input was 200 to 250 ng genomic DNA, 35,000 to 40,000 genome equivalents. TRB rearrangements were amplified by touch-down multiplex PCR with mixed TRB-A/B primers. One entry per CDR3 protein, without DNA, is what TCRdb gives after re-calling the multiplex PCR reads. Seen in this sample are about 4,900 distinct CDR3 sequences; the ten most common clones hold 45% to 55%. The data also belong to a second study, concerning T cell repertoires in aging, cancer and after chemotherapy.

Sample: peripheral blood. Every receptor here comes from a human donor with chronic lymphocytic leukemia. The donor label of this sample is uncertain.

This rearrangement joins TRBV6-2 or TRBV6-3 to TRBJ2-1. The CDR3 loop spans 15 amino acids. From germline, CDR1 is MNHEY and CDR2 SVGEGT. The CDR3 loop reads CASSLRISSYNEQFF.

Frequency places this clonotype as medium-sized. The chain has TRBV6-5 and TRBJ2-7. The CDR3 has 11 amino acids. The germline V gene encodes CDR1 MNHEY and CDR2 SVGAGI. The CDR3 reads CASSYGGEQYF.

This clonotype registers medium-sized by frequency. V usage is TRBV11-3 and J usage is TRBJ2-7; TCRdb lists TRBD1, though no DNA is available to test this call. The CDR3 length is 14 residues. Germline V gene sequence: CDR1 SGHNT, CDR2 YENEEA. The CDR3 reads CASSGDRAPYEQYF.

This sequence joins TRBV18 and TRBJ1-1; checking the TCRdb D call of TRBD1 is not possible without DNA. Germline V lookup: CDR1 KGHSH, CDR2 LQKENI. The CDR3 length is 14 residues. The CDR3 protein is CASSGTGSNTEAFF.

The genes are TRBV19 and TRBJ2-4; there is no DNA to check the TCRdb D call of TRBD2. CDR3 size: 19 residues. CDR1 LNHDA and CDR2 SQIVND come from the germline V gene (reference sequence). CDR3 loop: CASSMGLQGYVLAKNIQYF.

This sequence joins TRBV12-1 and TRBJ1-6; the D call of TRBD1 rests on TCRdb alone, since no DNA is present to check it. TRBV12-1 is assigned pseudogene status. CDR3 size: 12 residues. CDR3 amino acids: CANQDGRSPLHF.

The chain carries TRBV20-1 and TRBJ2-5; without DNA, the TCRdb call of TRBD1 cannot be checked. This CDR3 spans 12 amino acids. CDR1 and CDR2 from the germline V gene are DFQATT and SNEGSKA (reference sequence). CDR3 in amino acids: CRAQGGGETQYF.

CDR3 region: CASSLGGAGAYQETQYF. The chain is built from TRBV7-2 and TRBJ2-5; checking the TCRdb D call of TRBD1 is not possible without DNA. CDR3 length: 17 amino acids. The germline gives CDR1 SGHTA, CDR2 FQGNSA.

This clonotype is labeled medium-sized (0.01 to 0.1%) based on frequency. The V and J genes are TRBV6-1 and TRBJ2-2. In germline, CDR1 is MNHNS, CDR2 SASEGT. This CDR3 is built from 14 residues. Here the CDR3 reads CASSEVMNTGELFF.

This sequence joins TRBV7-2 and TRBJ1-5; the D call of TRBD1 rests on TCRdb alone, since no DNA is present to check it. CDR1 and CDR2 from the germline V gene are SGHTA and FQGNSA. The CDR3 length is 16 residues. The CDR3 sequence: CASSPGLDRGGQPQHF.

Considering frequency, this clonotype is medium-sized. The chain employs TRBV7-4 and TRBJ2-5. The germline gives CDR1 SGHVT, CDR2 SQSDAQ. The CDR3 runs to 15 residues. CDR3 in amino acids: CASSLVRLGQETQYF.

The chain has TRBV27 and TRBJ1-6. The CDR3 sequence is 12 residues long. Germline lookup yields CDR1 MNHEY and CDR2 SMNVEV (reference sequence). The CDR3 here is CASSPINSPLHF.

The chain recombines TRBV27 with TRBJ2-3; TCRdb proposes TRBD1, but this gene call is untestable without DNA. CDR3 size: 17 residues. Germline lookup yields CDR1 MNHEY and CDR2 SMNVEV (reference sequence). The CDR3 loop is CASSLKSTGVITDTQYF.

The chain carries TRBV6-2 or TRBV6-3 and TRBJ1-1. The germline V gene encodes CDR1 MNHEY and CDR2 SVGEGT. The CDR3 is made up of 14 amino acids. The CDR3 spells CASSQRGQLTEAFF.

The CDR3 here is CASSYNRNNYGYTF. V gene TRBV6-1 combines with J gene TRBJ1-2. Germline loops: CDR1 MNHNS, CDR2 SASEGT. This CDR3 has 14 amino acids.

The chain uses TRBV18 and TRBJ1-5; absent DNA, TCRdb's TRBD1 call cannot be checked. Per the germline V gene, CDR1 is KGHSH and CDR2 is LQKENI. The CDR3 consists of 16 residues. The chain's CDR3 is CASSPAKGTSNQPQHF.

In terms of frequency, this clonotype is medium-sized. The chain links TRBV19 to TRBJ2-2; TCRdb's D gene call, TRBD1, goes unchecked for lack of DNA. The germline CDR1 and CDR2 sequences are LNHDA and SQIVND (reference sequence). This CDR3 is 15 amino acids long. The CDR3 sequence: CASSSRDRFTGELFF.

The chain uses TRBV5-6 and TRBJ1-2; TCRdb picks TRBD1, but there is no DNA to check that call. CDR1 is SGHDT and CDR2 is YYEEEE in the germline V gene. The CDR3 contains 13 residues. The CDR3 region is CASTRRGLGGYTF.

This clonotype is classed as medium-sized by frequency. The rearrangement uses TRBV7-6 and TRBJ2-7; TCRdb lists TRBD1, though no DNA is available to test this call. From germline, CDR1 is SGHVS and CDR2 FNYEAQ. The CDR3 is 16 amino acids. CDR3 sequence reads: CASSSGQGAFGDEQYF.

The V gene is TRBV28, the J gene TRBJ2-4; TCRdb picks TRBD1, but there is no DNA to check that call. The CDR3 loop spans 19 amino acids. The germline gives CDR1 MDHEN, CDR2 SYDVKM. The CDR3 spells CASSLSGGLGGLAKNIQYF.

Measured by frequency, this clonotype is medium-sized. The chain links TRBV6-4 to TRBJ2-3; TCRdb designates TRBD2, a call that cannot be tested without DNA. The CDR3 is 16 residues long. Germline-derived CDR1 and CDR2 are MRHNA and SNTAGT. CDR3: CASSGGSGGPGDTQYF.

The V call is TRBV6-5, the J call TRBJ1-5; without DNA, the TCRdb call of TRBD1 cannot be checked. Germline V lookup: CDR1 MNHEY, CDR2 SVGAGI. The CDR3 runs to 15 residues. The CDR3: CASIGAGISNQPQHF.

This clonotype is medium-sized (0.01 to 0.1%) by frequency. This chain connects TRBV18 to TRBJ1-4; TCRdb's D call of TRBD1 is untestable without DNA. This CDR3 region has 14 residues. Germline V CDR1 and CDR2: KGHSH, LQKENI. The CDR3 sequence: CASSPGGLQEKLFF.

The CDR3 loop is CASSPTDQSGTEAFF. The V gene is TRBV18, the J gene TRBJ1-1. The CDR3 has 15 amino acids. CDR1 is KGHSH, CDR2 LQKENI, per germline.

The chain carries TRBV6-1 and TRBJ1-5. Per germline, CDR1 MNHNS and CDR2 SASEGT. This CDR3 is built from 14 residues. The CDR3 sequence: CASSDRGGNQPQHF.

This chain uses TRBV19 with TRBJ2-3; TCRdb designates TRBD2, a call that cannot be tested without DNA. This CDR3 has 13 residues. Germline lookup yields CDR1 LNHDA and CDR2 SQIVND (reference sequence). The CDR3 loop reads CAVKAGPLNTQYF.

By frequency, this clonotype is medium-sized. The rearrangement links TRBV11-3 to TRBJ2-1; TCRdb's D call of TRBD1 is untestable without DNA. CDR1 is SGHNT and CDR2 is YENEEA in the germline V gene. The CDR3 totals 15 residues. The CDR3 protein is CASSLGGSTYNEQFF.

The V and J genes are TRBV10-3 and TRBJ1-6; the TCRdb D gene call, TRBD1, has no DNA to confirm it. Germline V gene data show CDR1 as ENHRY and CDR2 as SYGVKD. This CDR3 comprises 19 residues. CDR3 residues: CAIRPGTGRSGGDNSPLHF.

The genes are TRBV5-6 and TRBJ2-7; TCRdb outputs TRBD1, but without DNA this stays unchecked. Germline values: CDR1 SGHDT, CDR2 YYEEEE. The CDR3 consists of 13 residues. The CDR3 loop is CASSYSGGYEQYF. Full variable domain (rest looked up from reference TRBV5-6 and TRBJ2-7): DAGVTQSPTHLIKTRGQQVTLRCSPKSGHDTVSWYQQALGQGPQFIFQYYEEEERQRGNFPDRFSGHQFPNYSSELNVNALLLGDSALYLCASSYSGGYEQYFGPGTRLTVT.

The rearrangement uses TRBV6-4 and TRBJ1-5; the TCRdb D gene call, TRBD1, has no DNA to confirm it. There are 14 residues in the CDR3. Germline loops: CDR1 MRHNA, CDR2 SNTAGT. The CDR3 reads CASSPRWGLQPQHF.

In terms of frequency, this clonotype is medium-sized (0.01 to 0.1%). The V gene is TRBV12-3 or TRBV12-4, the J gene TRBJ2-5. CDR3 size: 14 residues. The CDR3 loop reads CASSLKRLQETQYF.

The V call is TRBV7-2, the J call TRBJ2-7. The CDR3 runs 12 residues. Germline V gene data show CDR1 as SGHTA and CDR2 as FQGNSA. The CDR3 here is CASSPQNYEQYF.